Shown below are 10 T cell receptor beta chains from a single sample sequenced in a study of identical twins. One entry per CDR3 protein, called by TCRdb with MiXCR from the 5' RACE reads. Of 1.5 million to 2 million distinct CDR3 sequences in the sample, around a third are singletons; the top ten hold about 0.3%. Input material: cord blood. Every receptor here comes from a newborn girl in good health.

Only a few counts were recorded for this clonotype. The CDR3 sequence is CASSSLAGASKNIQYF. CDR3 nucleotides: TGTGCCAGCAGCTCCCTAGCGGGAGCTTCCAAAAACATTCAGTACTTC. The rearrangement joins TRBV28 to TRBJ2-4; 10 nucleotides align to TRBD2. The CDR3 loop spans 16 amino acids. CDR1 is MDHEN, CDR2 SYDVKM, per germline. The V gene end was trimmed by 6 bases and the J gene end by 2 bases; junction bases not matched to a gene: 7.

The chain is built from TRBV19 and TRBJ1-5, with TRBD1 matching 9 bases. V shed 0 bases and J 2 bases; nucleotides not matched to a gene: 11. CDR1 and CDR2 from the germline V gene are LNHDA and SQIVND (reference sequence). CDR3 length: 19 amino acids. CDR3 in DNA: TGTGCCAGTAGTATAGATCGCACCGGGACAGGGATACGCAATCAGCCCCAGCATTTT. It yields the protein CASSIDRTGTGIRNQPQHF.

The CDR3 loop reads CASSYSKGYTEAFF. CDR3 DNA: TGTGCCAGCAGTTACTCGAAAGGCTACACTGAAGCTTTCTTT. The V and J genes are TRBV6-5 and TRBJ1-1, with D hard to call. V was trimmed by 0 bases and J by 3 bases, leaving 8 bases between them. Germline lookup yields CDR1 MNHEY and CDR2 SVGAGI. CDR3 length: 14 residues.

This clonotype was recorded a few times. V usage is TRBV4-1 and J usage is TRBJ1-1; the match to TRBD1 covers 8 bases. Germline trimming cut 3 bases from V and 2 bases from J; bases unmatched to any gene: 5. Per the germline V gene, CDR1 is MGHRA and CDR2 is YSYEKL. This CDR3 comprises 15 residues. The CDR3 bases are TGCGCCAGCAGCCAGTGGACAGGGCCTAACACTGAAGCTTTCTTT. The encoded protein is CASSQWTGPNTEAFF.

The V and J genes are TRBV2 and TRBJ2-4; maybe TRBD2 (5 bases). The DNA end is a closer match to TRBJ2-7, so the J assignment may be wrong. The CDR3 extends over 13 amino acids. Germline-derived CDR1 and CDR2 are SNHLY and FYNNEI. This chain's CDR3 is CASSDAGNYEQYF. In DNA form, the CDR3 reads TGTGCCAGCAGTGATGCGGGTAACTACGAGCAGTACTTC.

Here the CDR3 reads CATSRVFIGRTYGYTF. The CDR3 DNA sequence: TGTGCCACCAGCAGAGTCTTTATTGGGCGGACCTATGGCTACACCTTC. The V and J genes are TRBV15 and TRBJ1-2; D ambiguous. This CDR3 has 16 residues. Germline lookup yields CDR1 LNHNV and CDR2 YYDKDF (reference sequence). Trimming left V 1 base short and J 4 bases short, with 16 bases between.

The rearrangement uses TRBV10-3 and TRBJ2-1, with 8 bases lining up with TRBD1. Germline-derived CDR1 and CDR2 are ENHRY and SYGVKD. The CDR3 runs to 14 residues. V dropped 3 bases and J dropped 7; count of bases not matched to a gene: 5. The CDR3 sequence is CAISDRTGMNEQFF. DNA of the CDR3: TGTGCCATCAGTGATCGGACAGGGATGAATGAGCAGTTCTTC.

V and J are TRBV5-1 and TRBJ2-1, with unresolved D. The CDR3 spans 16 residues. V dropped 0 bases and J dropped 0 bases, with 10 bases sitting between them. Germline CDR1 reads SGHRS; CDR2 reads YFSETQ. As DNA, the CDR3 is TGCGCCAGCAGCTTGGAGGCGGCTAGCTCCTACAATGAGCAGTTCTTC. Its translation: CASSLEAASSYNEQFF.

This clonotype was seen a few times. This chain connects TRBV19 to TRBJ2-7, with 9 bases lining up with TRBD1. Germline V gives CDR1 LNHDA, CDR2 SQIVND (reference sequence). CDR3 size: 14 residues. The ends lost 7 bases at V and 2 bases at J; junction bases unmatched: 6. The CDR3 protein is CASTPGTGPYEQYF. CDR3 in DNA: TGTGCCAGTACCCCCGGGACAGGGCCCTACGAGCAGTACTTC.

This chain links TRBV25-1 with TRBJ1-6; D ambiguous. The germline V gene has CDR1 MGHDK and CDR2 SYGVNS. This CDR3 is 11 amino acids long. V lost 9 bases and J 10 bases, leaving 10 bases between the germline ends. The CDR3 loop reads CARLDGSPLHF. Written as DNA, the CDR3 is TGTGCCAGGCTTGATGGGTCACCCCTCCACTTT.